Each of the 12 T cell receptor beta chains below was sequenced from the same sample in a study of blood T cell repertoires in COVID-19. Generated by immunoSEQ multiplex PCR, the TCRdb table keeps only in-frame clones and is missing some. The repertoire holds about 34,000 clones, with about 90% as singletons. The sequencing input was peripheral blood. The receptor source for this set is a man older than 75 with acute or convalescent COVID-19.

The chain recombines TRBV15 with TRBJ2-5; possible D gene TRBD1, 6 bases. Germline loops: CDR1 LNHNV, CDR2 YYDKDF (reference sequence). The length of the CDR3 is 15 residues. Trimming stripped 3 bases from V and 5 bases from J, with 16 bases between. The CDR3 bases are TGTGCCACCAGCAGTCCAGGCAGGGGCGGCGAGACCCAGTACTTC. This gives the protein CATSSPGRGGETQYF.

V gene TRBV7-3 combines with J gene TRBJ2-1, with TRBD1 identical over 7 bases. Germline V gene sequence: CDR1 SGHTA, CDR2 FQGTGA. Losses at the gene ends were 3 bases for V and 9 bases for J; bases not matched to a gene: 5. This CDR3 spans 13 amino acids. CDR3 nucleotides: TGTGCCAGCAGCTTTACAGGGGACGGTGAGCAGTTCTTC. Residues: CASSFTGDGEQFF.

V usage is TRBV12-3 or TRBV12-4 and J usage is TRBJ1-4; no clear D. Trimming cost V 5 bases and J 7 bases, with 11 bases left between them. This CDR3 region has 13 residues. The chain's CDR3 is CASSPARGEKLFF. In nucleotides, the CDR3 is TGTGCCAGCAGTCCAGCCCGCGGTGAAAAACTGTTTTTT.

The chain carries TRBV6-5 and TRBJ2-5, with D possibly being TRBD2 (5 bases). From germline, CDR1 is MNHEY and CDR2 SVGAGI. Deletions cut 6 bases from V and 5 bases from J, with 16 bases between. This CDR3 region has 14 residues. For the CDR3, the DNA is TGTGCCAGCAGGGGAGTGGGTTTCGGGGAGACCCAGTACTTC. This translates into CASRGVGFGETQYF.

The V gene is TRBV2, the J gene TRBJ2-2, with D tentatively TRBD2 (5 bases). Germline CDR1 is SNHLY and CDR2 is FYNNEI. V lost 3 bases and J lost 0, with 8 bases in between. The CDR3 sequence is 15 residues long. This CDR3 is CASSEGATNTGELFF. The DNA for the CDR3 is TGTGCCAGCAGTGAGGGAGCGACGAACACCGGGGAGCTGTTTTTT.

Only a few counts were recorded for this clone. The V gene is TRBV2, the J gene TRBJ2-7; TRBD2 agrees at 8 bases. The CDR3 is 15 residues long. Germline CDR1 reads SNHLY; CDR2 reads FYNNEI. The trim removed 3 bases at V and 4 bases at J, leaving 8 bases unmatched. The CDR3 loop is CASSDTGGTLYEQYF. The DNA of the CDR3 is TGTGCCAGCAGTGATACGGGGGGGACCCTTTACGAGCAGTACTTC. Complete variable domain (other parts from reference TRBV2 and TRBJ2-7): EPEVTQTPSHQVTQMGQEVILRCVPISNHLYFYWYRQILGQKVEFLVSFYNNEISEKSEIFDDQFSVERPDGSNFTLKIRSTKLEDSAMYFCASSDTGGTLYEQYFGPGTRLTVT.

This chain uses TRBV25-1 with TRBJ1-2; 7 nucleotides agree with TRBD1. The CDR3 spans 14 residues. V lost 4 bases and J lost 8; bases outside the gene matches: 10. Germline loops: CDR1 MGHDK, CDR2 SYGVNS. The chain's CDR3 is CASSASLTGKGYTF. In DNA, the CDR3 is TGTGCCAGCAGTGCCTCCCTGACAGGGAAAGGCTACACCTTC.

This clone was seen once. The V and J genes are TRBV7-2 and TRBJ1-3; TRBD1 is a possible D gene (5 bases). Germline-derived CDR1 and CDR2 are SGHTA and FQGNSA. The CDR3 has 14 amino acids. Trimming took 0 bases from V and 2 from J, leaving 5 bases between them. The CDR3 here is CASSLARAGNTIYF. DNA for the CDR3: TGTGCCAGCAGCTTAGCCAGGGCTGGAAACACCATATATTTT.

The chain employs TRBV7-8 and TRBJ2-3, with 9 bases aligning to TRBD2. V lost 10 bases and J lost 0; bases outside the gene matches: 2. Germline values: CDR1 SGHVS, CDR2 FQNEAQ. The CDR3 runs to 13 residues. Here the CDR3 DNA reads TGTGCCAATAGCGGGGGTAGCACAGATACGCAGTATTTT. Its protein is CANSGGSTDTQYF.

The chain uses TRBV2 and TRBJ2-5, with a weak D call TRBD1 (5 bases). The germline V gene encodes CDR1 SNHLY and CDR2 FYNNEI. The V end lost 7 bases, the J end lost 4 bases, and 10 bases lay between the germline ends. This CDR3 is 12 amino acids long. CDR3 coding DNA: TGTGCCAGCAACCAGGGAAGAGAGACCCAGTACTTC. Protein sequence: CASNQGRETQYF.

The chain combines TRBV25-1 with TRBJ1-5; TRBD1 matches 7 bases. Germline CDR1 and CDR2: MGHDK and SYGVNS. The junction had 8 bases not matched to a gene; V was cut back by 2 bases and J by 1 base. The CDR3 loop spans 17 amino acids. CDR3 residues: CASSEIDRVLSNQPQHF. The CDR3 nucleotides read TGTGCCAGCAGTGAAATAGACAGGGTTCTGAGCAATCAGCCCCAGCATTTT.

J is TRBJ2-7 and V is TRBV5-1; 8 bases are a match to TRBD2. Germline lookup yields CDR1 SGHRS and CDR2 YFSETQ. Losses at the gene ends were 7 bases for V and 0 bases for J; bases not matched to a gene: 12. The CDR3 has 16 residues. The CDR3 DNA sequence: TGCGCCAGCGGAATGGGCGGGGGGACGAGCTCCTACGAGCAGTACTTC. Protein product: CASGMGGGTSSYEQYF.